This T cell receptor (beta chain) was identified in a study of T cell changes during pregnancy in multiple sclerosis. This clone is a singleton in its sample. The CDR3 covers 15 residues. Germline V gives CDR1 GTSNPN, CDR2 SVGIG (reference sequence). The V gene end was trimmed by 3 bases and the J gene end by 6 bases; junction bases not matched to a gene: 9. Sequenced by immunoSEQ multiplex PCR; TCRdb stores in-frame clones only, minus some. The repertoire holds 73,000 or so clones, with under 90% as singletons. The clonotype originates from a female donor in good health, enrolled as a control in a pregnancy study. The chain has TRBV30 and TRBJ1-4; 8 bases are shared with TRBD1. The sample was peripheral blood, taken after pregnancy. The CDR3 DNA reads as TGTGCCTGGAGCGAAACCACAGGGGGGGATGAAAAACTGTTTTTT. This sequence encodes CAWSETTGGDEKLFF.